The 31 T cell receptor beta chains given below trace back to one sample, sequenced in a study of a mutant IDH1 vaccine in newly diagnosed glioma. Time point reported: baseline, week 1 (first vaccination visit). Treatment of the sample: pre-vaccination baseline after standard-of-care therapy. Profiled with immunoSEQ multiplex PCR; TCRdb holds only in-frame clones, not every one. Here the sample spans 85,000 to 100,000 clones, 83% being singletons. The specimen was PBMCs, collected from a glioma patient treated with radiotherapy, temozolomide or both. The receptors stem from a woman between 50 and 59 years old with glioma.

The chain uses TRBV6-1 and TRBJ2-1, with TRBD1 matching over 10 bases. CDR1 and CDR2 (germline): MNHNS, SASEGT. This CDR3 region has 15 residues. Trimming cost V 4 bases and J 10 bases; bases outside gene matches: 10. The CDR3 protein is CASSGTGGVLREQFF. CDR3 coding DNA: TGTGCCAGCAGTGGGACAGGGGGGGTTCTCAGAGAGCAGTTCTTC.

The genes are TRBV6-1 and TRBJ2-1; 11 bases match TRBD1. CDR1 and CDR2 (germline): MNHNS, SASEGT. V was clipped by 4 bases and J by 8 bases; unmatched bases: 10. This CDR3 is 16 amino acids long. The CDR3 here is CASSVVPGQGVDEQFF. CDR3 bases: TGTGCCAGCAGTGTCGTACCGGGACAGGGGGTAGATGAGCAGTTCTTC.

The chain's CDR3 is CASSVDRNQPQHF. CDR3 DNA sequence: TGTGCCAGCAGTGTGGACCGCAATCAGCCCCAGCATTTT. This chain links TRBV6-1 with TRBJ1-5; D gene unclear. The CDR3 covers 13 residues. The ends were cut back, 4 bases at V and 2 bases at J, with 6 bases in the middle. CDR1 and CDR2 (germline): MNHNS, SASEGT.

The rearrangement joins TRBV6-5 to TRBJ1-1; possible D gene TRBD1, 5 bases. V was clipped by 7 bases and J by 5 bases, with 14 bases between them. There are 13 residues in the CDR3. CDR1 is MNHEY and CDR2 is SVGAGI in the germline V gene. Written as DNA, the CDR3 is TGTGCCAGCAAAGAGGGGTTGGGGACTGAAGCTTTCTTT. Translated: CASKEGLGTEAFF.

The CDR3 DNA reads TGTGCCAGCAGCCACCGGGACAGGATTGTTCAGCCCCAGCATTTT. Translated, it gives CASSHRDRIVQPQHF. The chain is built from TRBV5-8 and TRBJ1-5; 8 positions agree with TRBD1. This CDR3 contains 15 residues. In germline, CDR1 is SGHTS, CDR2 YDEGEE. The trim removed 4 bases at V and 6 bases at J, leaving 9 bases unmatched. Based on the CDR3 plus reference TRBV5-8 and TRBJ1-5, the full variable domain is EAGVTQSPTHLIKTRGQQATLRCSPISGHTSVYWYQQALGLGLQFLLWYDEGEERNRGNFPPRFSGRQFPNYSSELNVNALELEDSALYLCASSHRDRIVQPQHFGDGTRLSIL.

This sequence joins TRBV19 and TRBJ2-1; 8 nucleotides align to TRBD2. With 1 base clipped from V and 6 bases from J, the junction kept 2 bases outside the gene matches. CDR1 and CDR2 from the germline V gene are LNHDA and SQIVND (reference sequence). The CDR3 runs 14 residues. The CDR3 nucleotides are TGTGCCAGTAGTATAGTAGCGGGGAGCAATGAGCAGTTCTTC. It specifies CASSIVAGSNEQFF.

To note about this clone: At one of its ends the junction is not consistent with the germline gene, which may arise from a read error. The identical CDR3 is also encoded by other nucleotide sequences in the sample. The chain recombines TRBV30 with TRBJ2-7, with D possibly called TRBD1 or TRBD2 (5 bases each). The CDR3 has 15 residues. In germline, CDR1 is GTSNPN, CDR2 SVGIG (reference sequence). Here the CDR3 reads CAWRTRGISTYEQYF. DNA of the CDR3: TGTGCCTGGAGGACTCGGGGCATTTCTACCTACGAGCAGTACTTT.

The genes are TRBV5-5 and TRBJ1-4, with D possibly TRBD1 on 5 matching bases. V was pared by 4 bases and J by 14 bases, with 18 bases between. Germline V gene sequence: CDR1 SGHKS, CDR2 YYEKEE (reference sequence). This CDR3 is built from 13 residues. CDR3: CASSPRPTPGLFF. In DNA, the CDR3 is TGTGCCAGCAGCCCCCGACCGACCCCAGGGCTGTTTTTT.

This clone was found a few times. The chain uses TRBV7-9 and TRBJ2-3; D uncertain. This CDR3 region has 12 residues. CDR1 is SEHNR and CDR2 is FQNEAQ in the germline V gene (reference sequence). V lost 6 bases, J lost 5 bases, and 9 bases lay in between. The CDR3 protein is CASRGTQDTQYF. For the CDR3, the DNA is TGTGCCAGCAGAGGTACCCAAGATACGCAGTATTTT.

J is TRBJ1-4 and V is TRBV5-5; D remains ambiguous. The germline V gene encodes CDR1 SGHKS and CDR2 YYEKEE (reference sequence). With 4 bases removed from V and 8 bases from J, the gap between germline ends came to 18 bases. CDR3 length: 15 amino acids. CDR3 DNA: TGTGCCAGCAGCCCCGGACTCCTCCGCGGCGAAAAACTGTTTTTT. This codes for CASSPGLLRGEKLFF.

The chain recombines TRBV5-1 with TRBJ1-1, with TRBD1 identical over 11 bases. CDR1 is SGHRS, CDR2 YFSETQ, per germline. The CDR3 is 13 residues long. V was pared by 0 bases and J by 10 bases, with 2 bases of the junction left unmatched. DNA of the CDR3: TGCGCCAGCAGCTTGGAAGGGACAGGGGGAGCTTTCTTT. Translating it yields CASSLEGTGGAFF. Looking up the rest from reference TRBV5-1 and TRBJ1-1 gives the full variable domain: KAGVTQTPRYLIKTRGQQVTLSCSPISGHRSVSWYQQTPGQGLQFLFEYFSETQRNKGNFPGRFSGRQFSNSRSEMNVSTLELGDSALYLCASSLEGTGGAFFGQGTRLTVV.

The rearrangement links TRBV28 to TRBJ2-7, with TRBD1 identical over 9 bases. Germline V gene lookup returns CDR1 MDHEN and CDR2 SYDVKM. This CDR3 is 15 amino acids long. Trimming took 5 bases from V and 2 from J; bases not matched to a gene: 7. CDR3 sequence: CASSARTGDTYEQYF. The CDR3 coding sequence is TGTGCCAGCAGTGCCCGGACAGGGGACACCTACGAGCAGTACTTC. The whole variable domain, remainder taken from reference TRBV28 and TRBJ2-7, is DVKVTQSSRYLVKRTGEKVFLECVQDMDHENMFWYRQDPGLGLRLIYFSYDVKMKEKGDIPEGYSVSREKKERFSLILESASTNQTSMYLCASSARTGDTYEQYFGPGTRLTVT.

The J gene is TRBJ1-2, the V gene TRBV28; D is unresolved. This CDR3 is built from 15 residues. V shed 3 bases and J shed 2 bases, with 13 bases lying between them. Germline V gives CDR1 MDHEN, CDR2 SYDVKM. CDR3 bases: TGTGCCAGCAGTTTTACCAGGACTATAAACTATGGCTACACCTTC. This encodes CASSFTRTINYGYTF.

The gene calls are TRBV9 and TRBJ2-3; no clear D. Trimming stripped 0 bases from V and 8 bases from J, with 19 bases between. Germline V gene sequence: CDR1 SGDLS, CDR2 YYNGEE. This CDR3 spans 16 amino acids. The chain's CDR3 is CASSVGGGPPSSTQYF. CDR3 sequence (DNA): TGTGCCAGCAGCGTAGGCGGCGGTCCCCCGTCCTCTACGCAGTATTTT.

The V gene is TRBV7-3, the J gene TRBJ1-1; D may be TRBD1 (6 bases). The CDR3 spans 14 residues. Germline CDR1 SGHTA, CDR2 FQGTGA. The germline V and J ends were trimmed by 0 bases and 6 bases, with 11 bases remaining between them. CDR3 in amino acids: CASSLTQGAPEAFF. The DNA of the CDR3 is TGTGCCAGCAGCTTAACACAGGGAGCTCCTGAAGCTTTCTTT.

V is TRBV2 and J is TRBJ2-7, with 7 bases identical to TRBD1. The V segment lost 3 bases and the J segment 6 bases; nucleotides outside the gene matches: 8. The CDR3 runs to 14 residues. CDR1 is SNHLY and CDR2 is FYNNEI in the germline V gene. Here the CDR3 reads CASSETGSKGEQYF. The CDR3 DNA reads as TGTGCCAGCAGTGAGACAGGGTCGAAAGGCGAGCAGTACTTC. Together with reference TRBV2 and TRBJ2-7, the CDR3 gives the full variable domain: EPEVTQTPSHQVTQMGQEVILRCVPISNHLYFYWYRQILGQKVEFLVSFYNNEISEKSEIFDDQFSVERPDGSNFTLKIRSTKLEDSAMYFCASSETGSKGEQYFGPGTRLTVT.

The CDR3 nucleotides are TGTGCCAGCAGCATCATTCGGGACAGGGGGGATGAAAAACTGTTTTTT. The encoded protein is CASSIIRDRGDEKLFF. The V and J genes are TRBV4-2 and TRBJ1-4, with 11 bases lining up with TRBD1. This CDR3 contains 16 residues. V trimming: 5 bases; J trimming: 6 bases; junction bases outside the gene matches: 8. From germline, CDR1 is LGHNA and CDR2 YNFKEQ.

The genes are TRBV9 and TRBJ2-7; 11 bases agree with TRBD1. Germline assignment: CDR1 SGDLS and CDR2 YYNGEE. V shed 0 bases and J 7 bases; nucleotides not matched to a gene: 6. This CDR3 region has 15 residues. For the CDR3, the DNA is TGTGCCAGCAGCGTAGGAGGACAGGGGGCAGGAGAGCAGTACTTC. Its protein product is CASSVGGQGAGEQYF. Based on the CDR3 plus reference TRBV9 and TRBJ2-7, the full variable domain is DSGVTQTPKHLITATGQRVTLRCSPRSGDLSVYWYQQSLDQGLQFLIQYYNGEERAKGNILERFSAQQFPDLHSELNLSSLELGDSALYFCASSVGGQGAGEQYFGPGTRLTVT.

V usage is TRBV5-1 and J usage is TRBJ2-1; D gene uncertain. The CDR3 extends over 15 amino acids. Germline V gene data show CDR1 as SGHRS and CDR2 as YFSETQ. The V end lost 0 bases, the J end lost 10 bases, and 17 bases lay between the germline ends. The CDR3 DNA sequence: TGCGCCAGCAGCTTGGCCAGCATCAAGCTAGAAGAGCAGTTCTTC. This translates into CASSLASIKLEEQFF.

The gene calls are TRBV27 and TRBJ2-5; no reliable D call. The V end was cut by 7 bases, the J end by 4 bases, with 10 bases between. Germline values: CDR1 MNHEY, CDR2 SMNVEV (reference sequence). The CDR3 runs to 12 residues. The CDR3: CASISPSETQYF. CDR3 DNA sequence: TGTGCCAGCATCTCTCCGTCAGAGACCCAGTACTTC.

The CDR3: CASTEPERELFF. The CDR3 DNA follows: TGCGCCAGCACCGAACCCGAGCGGGAGCTGTTTTTT. This chain connects TRBV10-1 to TRBJ2-2; D remains unclear. The V end lost 7 bases, the J end lost 9 bases, and 12 bases lay between the germline ends. Germline V lookup: CDR1 WNHNN, CDR2 SYGVQD (reference sequence). The CDR3 is 12 residues long.

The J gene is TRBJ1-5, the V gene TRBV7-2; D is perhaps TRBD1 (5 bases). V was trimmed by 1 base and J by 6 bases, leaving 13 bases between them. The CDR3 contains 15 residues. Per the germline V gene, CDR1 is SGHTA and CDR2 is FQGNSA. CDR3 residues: CASSLGGGGVQPQHF. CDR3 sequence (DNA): TGTGCCAGCAGCTTAGGTGGAGGAGGGGTTCAGCCCCAGCATTTT.

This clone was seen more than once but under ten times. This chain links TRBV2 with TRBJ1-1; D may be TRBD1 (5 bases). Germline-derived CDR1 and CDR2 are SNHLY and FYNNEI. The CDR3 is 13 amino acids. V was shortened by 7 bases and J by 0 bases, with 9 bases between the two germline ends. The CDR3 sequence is CASTGGMNTEAFF. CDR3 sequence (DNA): TGTGCCAGCACGGGGGGGATGAACACTGAAGCTTTCTTT.

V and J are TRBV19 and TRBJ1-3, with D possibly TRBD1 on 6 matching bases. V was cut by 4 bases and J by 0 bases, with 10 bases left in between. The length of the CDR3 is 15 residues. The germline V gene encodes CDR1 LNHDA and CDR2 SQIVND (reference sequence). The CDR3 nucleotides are TGTGCCAGTAGTACGACAGGCGGCTCTGGAAACACCATATATTTT. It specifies CASSTTGGSGNTIYF.

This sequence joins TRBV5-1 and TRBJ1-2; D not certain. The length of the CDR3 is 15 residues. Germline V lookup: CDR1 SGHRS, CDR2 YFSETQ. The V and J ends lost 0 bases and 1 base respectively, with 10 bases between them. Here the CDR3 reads CASSLASGNNYGYTF. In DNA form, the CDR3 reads TGCGCCAGCAGCTTGGCGTCAGGCAATAACTATGGCTACACCTTC.

For the CDR3, the DNA is TGTGCCAGCAAGATCAACGCCGGGGAGCTGTTTTTT. Encoded protein: CASKINAGELFF. The chain joins TRBV6-6 to TRBJ2-2; D gene unclear. CDR1 and CDR2 (germline): MNHNY, SVGAGI (reference sequence). The V gene lost 7 bases and the J gene lost 6 bases, with 9 bases spanning the gap. The CDR3 is made up of 12 amino acids.

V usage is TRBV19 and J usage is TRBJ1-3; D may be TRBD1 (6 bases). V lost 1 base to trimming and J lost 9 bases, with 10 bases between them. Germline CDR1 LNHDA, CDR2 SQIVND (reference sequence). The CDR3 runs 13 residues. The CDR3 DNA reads TGTGCCAGTAGTATAGGCAGGGGATCCACCATATATTTT. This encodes CASSIGRGSTIYF.

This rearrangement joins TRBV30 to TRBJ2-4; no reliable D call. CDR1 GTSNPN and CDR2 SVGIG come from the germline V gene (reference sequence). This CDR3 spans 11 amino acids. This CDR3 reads CGMYIPPIQYF. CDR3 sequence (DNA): TGTGGGATGTACATTCCCCCCATTCAGTACTTC.

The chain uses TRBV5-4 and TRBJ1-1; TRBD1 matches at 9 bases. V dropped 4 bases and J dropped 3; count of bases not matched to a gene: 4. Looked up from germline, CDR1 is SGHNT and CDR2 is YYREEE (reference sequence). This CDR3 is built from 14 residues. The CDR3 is CASSKGQGDTEAFF. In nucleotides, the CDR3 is TGTGCCAGCAGCAAGGGACAGGGAGACACTGAAGCTTTCTTT.

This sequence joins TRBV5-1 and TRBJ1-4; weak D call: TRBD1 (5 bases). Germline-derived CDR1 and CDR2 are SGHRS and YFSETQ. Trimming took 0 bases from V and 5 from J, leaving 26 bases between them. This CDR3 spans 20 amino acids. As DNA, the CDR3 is TGCGCCAGCAGCTTGGCCGTGGGGGGTGGTATGGGACTCTCAAATGAAAAACTGTTTTTT. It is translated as CASSLAVGGGMGLSNEKLFF.

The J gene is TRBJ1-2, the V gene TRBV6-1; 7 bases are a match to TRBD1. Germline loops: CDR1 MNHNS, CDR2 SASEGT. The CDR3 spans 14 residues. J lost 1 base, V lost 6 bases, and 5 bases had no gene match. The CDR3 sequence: CASRTGAFNYGYTF. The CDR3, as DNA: TGTGCCAGCAGAACAGGGGCCTTTAACTATGGCTACACCTTC.